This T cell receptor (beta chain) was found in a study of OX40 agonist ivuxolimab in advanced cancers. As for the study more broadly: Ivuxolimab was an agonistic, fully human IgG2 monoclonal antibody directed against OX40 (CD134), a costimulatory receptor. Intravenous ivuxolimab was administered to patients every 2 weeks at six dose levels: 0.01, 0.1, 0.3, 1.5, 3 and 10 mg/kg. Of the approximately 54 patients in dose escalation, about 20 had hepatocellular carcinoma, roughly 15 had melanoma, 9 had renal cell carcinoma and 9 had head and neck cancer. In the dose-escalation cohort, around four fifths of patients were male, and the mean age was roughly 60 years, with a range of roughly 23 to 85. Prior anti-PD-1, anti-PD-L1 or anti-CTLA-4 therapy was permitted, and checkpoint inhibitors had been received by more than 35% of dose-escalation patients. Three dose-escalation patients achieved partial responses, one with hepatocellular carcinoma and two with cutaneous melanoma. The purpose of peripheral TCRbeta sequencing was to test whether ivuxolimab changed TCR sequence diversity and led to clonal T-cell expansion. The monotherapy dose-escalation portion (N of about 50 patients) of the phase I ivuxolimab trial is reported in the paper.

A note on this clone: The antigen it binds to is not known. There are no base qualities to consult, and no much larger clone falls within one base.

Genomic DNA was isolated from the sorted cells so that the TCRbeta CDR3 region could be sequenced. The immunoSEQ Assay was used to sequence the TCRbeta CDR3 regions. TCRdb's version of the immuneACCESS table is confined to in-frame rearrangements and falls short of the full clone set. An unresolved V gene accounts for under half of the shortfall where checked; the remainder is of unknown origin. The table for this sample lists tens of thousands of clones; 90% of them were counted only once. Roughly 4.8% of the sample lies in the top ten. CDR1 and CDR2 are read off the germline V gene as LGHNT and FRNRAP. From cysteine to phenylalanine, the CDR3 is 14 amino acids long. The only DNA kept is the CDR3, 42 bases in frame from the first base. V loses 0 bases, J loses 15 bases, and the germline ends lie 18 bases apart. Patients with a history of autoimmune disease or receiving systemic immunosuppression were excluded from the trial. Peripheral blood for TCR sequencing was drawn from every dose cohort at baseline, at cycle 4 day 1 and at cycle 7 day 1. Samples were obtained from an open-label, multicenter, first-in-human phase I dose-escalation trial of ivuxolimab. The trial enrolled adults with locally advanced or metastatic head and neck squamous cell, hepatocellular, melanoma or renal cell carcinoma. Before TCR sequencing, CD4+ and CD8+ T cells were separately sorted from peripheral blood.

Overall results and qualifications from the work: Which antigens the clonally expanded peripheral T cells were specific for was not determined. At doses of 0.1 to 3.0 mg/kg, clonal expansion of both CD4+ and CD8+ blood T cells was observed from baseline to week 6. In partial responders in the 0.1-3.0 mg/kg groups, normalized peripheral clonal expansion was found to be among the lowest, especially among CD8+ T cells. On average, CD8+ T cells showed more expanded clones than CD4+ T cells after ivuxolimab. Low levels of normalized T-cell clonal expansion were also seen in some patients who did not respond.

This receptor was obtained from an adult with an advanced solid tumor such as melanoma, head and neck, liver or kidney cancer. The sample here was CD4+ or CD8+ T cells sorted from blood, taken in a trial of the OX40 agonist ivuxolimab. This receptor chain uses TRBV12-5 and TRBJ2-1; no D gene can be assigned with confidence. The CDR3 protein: CASGLVLGSPSMFF. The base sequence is TGTGCTAGTGGTTTGGTACTGGGCAGCCCGAGCATGTTCTTC.